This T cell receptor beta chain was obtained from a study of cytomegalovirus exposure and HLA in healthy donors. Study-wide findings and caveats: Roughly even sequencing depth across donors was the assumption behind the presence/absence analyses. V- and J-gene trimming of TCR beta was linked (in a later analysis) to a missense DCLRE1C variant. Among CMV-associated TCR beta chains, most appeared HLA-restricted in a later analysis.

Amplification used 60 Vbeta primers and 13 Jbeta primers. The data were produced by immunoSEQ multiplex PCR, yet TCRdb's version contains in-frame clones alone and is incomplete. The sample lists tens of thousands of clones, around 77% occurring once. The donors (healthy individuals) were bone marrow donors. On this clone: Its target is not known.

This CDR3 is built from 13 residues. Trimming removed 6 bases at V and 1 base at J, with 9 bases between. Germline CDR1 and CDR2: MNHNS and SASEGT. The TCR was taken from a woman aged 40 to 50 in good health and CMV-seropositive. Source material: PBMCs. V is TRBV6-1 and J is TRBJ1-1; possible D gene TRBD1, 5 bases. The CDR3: CASRVGQNTEAFF. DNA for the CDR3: TGTGCCAGCAGAGTTGGACAGAACACTGAAGCTTTCTTT.